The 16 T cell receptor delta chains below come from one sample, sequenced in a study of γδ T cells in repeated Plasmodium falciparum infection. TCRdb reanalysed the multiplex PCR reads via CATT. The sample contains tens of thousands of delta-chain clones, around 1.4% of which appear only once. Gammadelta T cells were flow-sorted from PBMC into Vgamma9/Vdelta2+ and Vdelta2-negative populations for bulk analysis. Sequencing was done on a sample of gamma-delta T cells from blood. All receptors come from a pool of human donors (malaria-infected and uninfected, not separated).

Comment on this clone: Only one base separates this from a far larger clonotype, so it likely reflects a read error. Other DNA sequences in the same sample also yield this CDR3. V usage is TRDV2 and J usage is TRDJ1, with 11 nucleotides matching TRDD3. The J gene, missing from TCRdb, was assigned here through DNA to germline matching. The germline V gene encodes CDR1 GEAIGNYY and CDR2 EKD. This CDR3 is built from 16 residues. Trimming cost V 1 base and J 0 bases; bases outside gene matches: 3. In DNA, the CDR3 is TGTGCCTGTGACACTCTGGGGGATACCTACACCGATAAACTCATCTTT. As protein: CACDTLGDTYTDKLIF.

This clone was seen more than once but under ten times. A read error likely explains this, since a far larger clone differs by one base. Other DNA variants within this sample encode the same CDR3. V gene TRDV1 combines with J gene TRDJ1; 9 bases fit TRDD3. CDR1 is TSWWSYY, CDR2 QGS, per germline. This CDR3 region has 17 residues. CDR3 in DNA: TGTGCCCTTGGGGAACCGTTCGAGCTGGGGGATTCAGATAAACTCATCTTT. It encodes CALGEPFELGDSDKLIF.

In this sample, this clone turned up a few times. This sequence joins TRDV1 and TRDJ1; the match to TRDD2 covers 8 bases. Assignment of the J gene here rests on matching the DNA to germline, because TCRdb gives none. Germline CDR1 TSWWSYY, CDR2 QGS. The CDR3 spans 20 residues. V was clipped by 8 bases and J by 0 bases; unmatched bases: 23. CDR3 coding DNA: TGTGCTCTTCGTCTTCCTACGTATGTGGGGGTCTGGGGCTACACCGATAAACTCATCTTT. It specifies CALRLPTYVGVWGYTDKLIF.

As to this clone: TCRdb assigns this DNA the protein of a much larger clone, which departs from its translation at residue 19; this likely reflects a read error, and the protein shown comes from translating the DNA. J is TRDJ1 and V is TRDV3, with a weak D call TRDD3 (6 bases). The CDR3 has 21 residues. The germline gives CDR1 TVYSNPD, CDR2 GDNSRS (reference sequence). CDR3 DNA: TGTGCCTTTAGGATGAGAATGGACCGGCCTACGGGGATTCGGTACACCGATAAATTCATCTTT. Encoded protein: CAFRMRMDRPTGIRYTDKFIF.

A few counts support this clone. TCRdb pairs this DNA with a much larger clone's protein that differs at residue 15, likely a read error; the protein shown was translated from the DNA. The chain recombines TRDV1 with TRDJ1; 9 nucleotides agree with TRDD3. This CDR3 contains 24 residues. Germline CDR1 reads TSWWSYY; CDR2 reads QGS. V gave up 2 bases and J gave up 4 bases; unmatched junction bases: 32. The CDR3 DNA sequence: TGTGCTCTTGGGGAAGGCAGGAGCCTTCTTAAGTACTGGGGGAGCAAAAATCTCAACGATAAACTCATCTTT. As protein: CALGEGRSLLKYWGSKNLNDKLIF.

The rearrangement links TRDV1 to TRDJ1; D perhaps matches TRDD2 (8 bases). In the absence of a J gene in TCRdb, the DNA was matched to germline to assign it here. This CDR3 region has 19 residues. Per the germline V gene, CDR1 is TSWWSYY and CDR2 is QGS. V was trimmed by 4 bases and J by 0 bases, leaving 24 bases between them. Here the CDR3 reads CALGGLPTRGWGYTDKLIF. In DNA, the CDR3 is TGTGCTCTTGGGGGACTTCCTACCAGGGGCTGGGGGTACACCGATAAACTCATCTTT.

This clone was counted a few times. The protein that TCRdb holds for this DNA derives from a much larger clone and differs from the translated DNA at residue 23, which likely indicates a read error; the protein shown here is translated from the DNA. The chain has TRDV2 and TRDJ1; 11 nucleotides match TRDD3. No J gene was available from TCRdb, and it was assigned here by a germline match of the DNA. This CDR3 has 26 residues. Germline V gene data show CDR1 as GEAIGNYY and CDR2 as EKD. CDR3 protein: CACDTVRPPTGLGGYAVGQYTDRLIF. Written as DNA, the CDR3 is TGTGCCTGTGACACCGTAAGGCCTCCTACTGGGCTTGGGGGATACGCGGTGGGTCAGTACACCGATAGACTCATCTTT.

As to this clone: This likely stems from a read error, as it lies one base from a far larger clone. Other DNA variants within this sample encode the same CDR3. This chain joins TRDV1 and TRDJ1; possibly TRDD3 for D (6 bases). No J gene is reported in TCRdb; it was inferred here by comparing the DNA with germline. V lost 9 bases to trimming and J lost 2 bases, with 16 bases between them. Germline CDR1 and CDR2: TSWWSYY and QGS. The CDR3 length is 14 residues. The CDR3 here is CALLPWGSTDKLIF. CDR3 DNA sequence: TGTGCTCTCCTGCCGTGGGGGTCTACCGATAAACTCATCTTT.

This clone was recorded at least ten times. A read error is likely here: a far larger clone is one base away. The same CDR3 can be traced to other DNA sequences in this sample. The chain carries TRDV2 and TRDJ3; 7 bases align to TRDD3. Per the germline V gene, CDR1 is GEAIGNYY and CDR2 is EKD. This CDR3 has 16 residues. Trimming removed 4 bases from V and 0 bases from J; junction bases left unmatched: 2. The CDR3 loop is CACDWGSSWDTRQMFF. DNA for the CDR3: TGTGCCTGTGATTGGGGGAGCTCCTGGGACACCCGACAGATGTTTTTC.

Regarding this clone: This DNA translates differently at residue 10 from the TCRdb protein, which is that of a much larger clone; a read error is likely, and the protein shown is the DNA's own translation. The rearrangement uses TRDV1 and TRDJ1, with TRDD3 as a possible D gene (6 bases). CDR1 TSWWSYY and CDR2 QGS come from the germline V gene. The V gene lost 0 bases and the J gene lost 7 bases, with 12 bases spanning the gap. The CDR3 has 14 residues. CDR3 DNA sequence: TGTGCTCTTGGGGAACTGCCATTGGGGGGTAAACTCATCTTT. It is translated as CALGELPLGGKLIF.

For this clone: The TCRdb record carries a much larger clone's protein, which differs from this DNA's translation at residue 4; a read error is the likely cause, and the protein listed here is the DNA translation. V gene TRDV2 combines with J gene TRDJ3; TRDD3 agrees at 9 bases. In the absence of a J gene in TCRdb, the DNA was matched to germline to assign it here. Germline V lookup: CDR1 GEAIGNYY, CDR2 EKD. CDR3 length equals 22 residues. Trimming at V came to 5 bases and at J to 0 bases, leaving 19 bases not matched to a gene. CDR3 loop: CACGTAGYGGIPGSWDTRQMFF. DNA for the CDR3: TGTGCCTGTGGCACGGCAGGATACGGGGGGATACCGGGCTCCTGGGACACCCGACAGATGTTTTTC.

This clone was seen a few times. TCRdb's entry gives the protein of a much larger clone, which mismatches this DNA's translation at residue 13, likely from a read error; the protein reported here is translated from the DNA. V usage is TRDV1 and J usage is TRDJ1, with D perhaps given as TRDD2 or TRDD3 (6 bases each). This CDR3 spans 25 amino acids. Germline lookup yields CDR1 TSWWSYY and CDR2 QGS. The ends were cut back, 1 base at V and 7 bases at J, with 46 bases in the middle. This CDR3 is CALGERVGTYLLVGPTTLLGLKLIF. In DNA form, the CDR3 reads TGTGCTCTTGGGGAACGGGTCGGGACCTACCTTTTAGTAGGTCCTACTACCCTACTGGGACTTAAACTCATCTTT.

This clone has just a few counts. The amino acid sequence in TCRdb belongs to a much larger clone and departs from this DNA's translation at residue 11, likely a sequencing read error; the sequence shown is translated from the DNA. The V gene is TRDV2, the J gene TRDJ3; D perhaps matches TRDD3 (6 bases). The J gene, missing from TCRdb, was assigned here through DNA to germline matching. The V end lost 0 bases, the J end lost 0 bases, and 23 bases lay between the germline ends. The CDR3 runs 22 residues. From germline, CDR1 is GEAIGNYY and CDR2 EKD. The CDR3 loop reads CACDTGFGTGRKSSWDTRQMFF. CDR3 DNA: TGTGCCTGTGACACCGGATTTGGTACTGGGAGGAAAAGCTCCTGGGACACCCGACAGATGTTTTTC.

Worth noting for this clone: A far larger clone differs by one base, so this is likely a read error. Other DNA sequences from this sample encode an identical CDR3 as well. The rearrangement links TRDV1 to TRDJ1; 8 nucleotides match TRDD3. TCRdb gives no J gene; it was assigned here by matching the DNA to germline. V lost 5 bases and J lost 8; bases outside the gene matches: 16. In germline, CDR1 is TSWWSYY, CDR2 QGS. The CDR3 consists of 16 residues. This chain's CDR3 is CALGIRTGGLSAKLIF. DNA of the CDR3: TGTGCTCTTGGGATCCGAACTGGGGGGTTATCCGCCAAACTCATCTTT.

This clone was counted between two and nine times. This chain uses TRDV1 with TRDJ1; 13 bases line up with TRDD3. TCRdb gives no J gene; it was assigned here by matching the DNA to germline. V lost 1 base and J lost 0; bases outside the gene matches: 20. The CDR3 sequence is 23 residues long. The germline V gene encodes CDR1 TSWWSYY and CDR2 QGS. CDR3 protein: CALGEPDVPRYWGIRLNTDKLIF. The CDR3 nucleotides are TGTGCTCTTGGGGAACCCGACGTCCCCCGATACTGGGGGATACGCCTAAACACCGATAAACTCATCTTT.

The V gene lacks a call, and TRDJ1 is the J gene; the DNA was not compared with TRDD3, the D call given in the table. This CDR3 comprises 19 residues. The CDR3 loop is CALGVFSYAGVGASDKLIF. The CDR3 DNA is TGTGCTCTTGGGGTATTTTCCTACGCGGGGGTGGGGGCCTCCGATAAACTCATCTTT.